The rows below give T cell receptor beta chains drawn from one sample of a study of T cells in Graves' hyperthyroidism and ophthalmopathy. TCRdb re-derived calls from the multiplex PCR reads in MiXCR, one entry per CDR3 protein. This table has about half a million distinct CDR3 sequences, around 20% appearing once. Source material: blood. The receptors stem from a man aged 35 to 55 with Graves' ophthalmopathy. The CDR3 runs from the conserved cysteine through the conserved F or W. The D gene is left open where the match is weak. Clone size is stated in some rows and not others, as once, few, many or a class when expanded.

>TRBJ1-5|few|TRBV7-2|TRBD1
TGTGCCAGCAGCCTAGGGACAGGGAAACAGCCCCAGCATTTT
CASSLGTGKQPQHF
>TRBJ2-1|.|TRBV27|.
TGTGCCAGCAGTTTATCGGGACTCCAGCAGTTCTTC
CASSLSGLQQFF
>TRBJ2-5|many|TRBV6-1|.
TGTGCCAGCAGTGAAGAGGGCCTCAGGGGAGAGACCCAGTACTTC
CASSEEGLRGETQYF
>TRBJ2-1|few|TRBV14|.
TGTGCCAGCAGCCAAGTGTCTGGGACAGAGCAGTTCTTC
CASSQVSGTEQFF
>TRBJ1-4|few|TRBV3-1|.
TGTGCCAGCAGCCCCGGGAATCGTCATGAAAAACTGTTTTTT
CASSPGNRHEKLFF
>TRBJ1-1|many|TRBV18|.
TGTGCCAGCTCACTGAACCAGGGAAACACTGAAGCTTTCTTT
CASSLNQGNTEAFF
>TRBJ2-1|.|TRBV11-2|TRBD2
TGTGCCAGCGGATACCCCCCTACCGGGACTAGCGGGGACGCCAATGAGCAGTTCTTC
CASGYPPTGTSGDANEQFF
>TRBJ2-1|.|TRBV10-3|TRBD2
TGTGCCATCGCGGGACTAGATTTTGGCAATGAGCAGTTCTTC
CAIAGLDFGNEQFF
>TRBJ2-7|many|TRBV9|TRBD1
TGTGCCAGCAGCGAGGGACAGGGGCCCTCCTACGAGCAGTACTTC
CASSEGQGPSYEQYF
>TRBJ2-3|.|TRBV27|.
TGTGCCAGCAGTTTATCTACCGGGATCGTGGCAGATACGCAGTATTTT
CASSLSTGIVADTQYF
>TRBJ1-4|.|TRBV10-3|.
TGTGCCATCTCCCTGAAGGGAGAAAAACTGTTTTTT
CAISLKGEKLFF
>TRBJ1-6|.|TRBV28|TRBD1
TGTGCCAGCAGTTTTCGACAGGGGACGGATTCACCCCTCCACTTT
CASSFRQGTDSPLHF
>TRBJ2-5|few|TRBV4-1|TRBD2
TGCGCCAGCAGCCAAGACCAGACTAGCGGGGGGCCCGTGACCCAGTACTTC
CASSQDQTSGGPVTQYF
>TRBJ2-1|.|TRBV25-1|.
TGTGCCAGCAGGGCCGGGGGACAGAACAATGAGCAGTTCTTC
CASRAGGQNNEQFF
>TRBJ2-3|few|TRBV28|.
TGTGCCAGCAGCCTAACCCTAAGGTCATATACGCAGTATTTT
CASSLTLRSYTQYF
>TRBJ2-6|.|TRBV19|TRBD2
TGTGCCAGTAGTACGACTAGCGGGAGAACGGGCTCTGGGGCCAACGTCCTGACTTTC
CASSTTSGRTGSGANVLTF
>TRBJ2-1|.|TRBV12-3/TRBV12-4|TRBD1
TGTGCCAGCAGTTTAGTGGGGGGGACAGGGACGGAGTTCTTC
CASSLVGGTGTEFF
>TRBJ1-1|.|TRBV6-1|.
TGTGCCAGCAGTCCTTTAGGGGTACCGGTCACTGAAGCTTTCTTT
CASSPLGVPVTEAFF
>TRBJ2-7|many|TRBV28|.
TGTGCCAGCAGTTTGCGGGGACTTACCTACGAGCAGTACTTC
CASSLRGLTYEQYF
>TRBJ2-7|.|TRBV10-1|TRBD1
TGCGCCAGCAGTGAGCCTAGGACAGGATCTGAGCAGTACTTC
CASSEPRTGSEQYF
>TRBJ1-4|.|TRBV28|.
TGTGCCAGCAGTGTAGGGGGTAGAGAAAAACTGTTTTTT
CASSVGGREKLFF
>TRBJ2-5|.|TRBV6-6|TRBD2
TGTGCCAGCAGTTACTCGATCCCTGGACTAGCCGTGGAGACCCAGTACTTC
CASSYSIPGLAVETQYF
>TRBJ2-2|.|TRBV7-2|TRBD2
TGTGCCAGCAGCATAACCGGGACTACCATTACCGGGGAGCTGTTTTTT
CASSITGTTITGELFF
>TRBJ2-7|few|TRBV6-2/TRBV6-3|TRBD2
TGTGCCAGCACTCCGACTTACGGGGGGTCCTACGAGCAGTACTTC
CASTPTYGGSYEQYF
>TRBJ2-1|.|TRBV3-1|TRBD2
TGTGCCAGCAGCCAGACTAGCGGGGTAACCTACAATGAGCAGTTCTTC
CASSQTSGVTYNEQFF
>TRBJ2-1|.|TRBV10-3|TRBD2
TGTGCCATCAGTGGTTCTAGCGGGAGCGGATACAATGAGCAGTTCTTC
CAISGSSGSGYNEQFF
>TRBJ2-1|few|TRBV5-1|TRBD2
TGCGCCAGCAAGACTAGCGCTACTTTAAACAATGAGCAGTTCTTC
CASKTSATLNNEQFF
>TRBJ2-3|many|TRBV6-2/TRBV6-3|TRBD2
TGTGCCAGCACAACGGGAGGGCCCACAGATACGCAGTATTTT
CASTTGGPTDTQYF
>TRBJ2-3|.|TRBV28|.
TGTGCCAGCAGTTATCCTAGCCCGGGCACAGATACGCAGTATTTT
CASSYPSPGTDTQYF
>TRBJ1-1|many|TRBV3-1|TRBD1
TGTGCCAGCAGCCCCGGGACAGGGGGCATGAACACTGAAGCTTTCTTT
CASSPGTGGMNTEAFF
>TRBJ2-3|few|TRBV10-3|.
TGTGCCATCAGTGTTTCCCAGGGTGATACGCAGTATTTT
CAISVSQGDTQYF
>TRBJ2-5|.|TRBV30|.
TGTGCCGCCCAGGGTACACAAGAGACCCAGTACTTC
CAAQGTQETQYF
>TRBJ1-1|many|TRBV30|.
TGTGCCTGGAGTAGACAGTTGAACACTGAAGCTTTCTTT
CAWSRQLNTEAFF
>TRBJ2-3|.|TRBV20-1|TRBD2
TGCAGTGCTACGGTCAGCGGGATGAGTCGAGAGACGCAGTATTTT
CSATVSGMSRETQYF
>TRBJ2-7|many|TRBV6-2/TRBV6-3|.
TGTGCCAGCAGTTACCCCGCCAGCCAGTACGAGCAGTACTTC
CASSYPASQYEQYF
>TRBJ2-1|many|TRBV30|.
TGTGCCTGGAAGGATTTCAATGAGCAGTTCTTC
CAWKDFNEQFF